The present T cell receptor beta chain was sequenced within a study of shared clonotypes between healthy human individuals. General study results and limits: Shared clonotypes across all four donors exceeded non-shared ones in generation probability.

Evenly divided among several immunoSEQ plates was the genomic DNA of each subset. Generated by immunoSEQ multiplex PCR, the TCRdb table keeps only in-frame clones and is missing some. The data hold roughly 770,000 clones, with about 96% observed a single time. Of note for this clone: Antigen: not known.

Naive CD8 cells lacked CD45RO and underwent positive selection for CCR7, leaving out terminally differentiated effector memory CD45RA+ cells. Sequenced sample: naive CD8+ T cells sorted from blood. The TCR comes from a man younger than 40 in good health.

The CDR3 sequence: CATSREVAGTHGETQYF. The CDR3 nucleotides read TGTGCCACCAGCAGAGAGGTAGCGGGAACCCACGGAGAGACCCAGTACTTC. The chain joins TRBV15 to TRBJ2-5; 8 bases are a match to TRBD2. V dropped 0 bases and J dropped 4; count of bases not matched to a gene: 10. This CDR3 comprises 17 residues. Germline values: CDR1 LNHNV, CDR2 YYDKDF (reference sequence).